This is a list of T cell receptor beta chains from one sample in a study of blood T cells in healthy people across ages. TCRdb fed the 5' RACE reads into MiXCR, producing one record per CDR3 protein. Here the sample spans 1.5 million to 1.9 million distinct CDR3 sequences, approximately 42% being singletons. The sample consisted of blood. The source of these receptors is a woman in her late teens or twenties in good health. Both conserved end residues are part of each CDR3.

CDR3 length | J gene | V gene | CDR3 protein
14 | TRBJ2-5 | TRBV20-1 | CSAPPSGRLGTQYF
15 | TRBJ2-5 | TRBV18 | CASSPPSSRKETQYF
14 | TRBJ1-5 | TRBV7-6 | CASSPGYAIQPQHF
14 | TRBJ2-7 | TRBV11-2 | CASSLDRQSYEQYF
13 | TRBJ2-5 | TRBV6-2/TRBV6-3 | CASVTLGVGEQYF
14 | TRBJ2-3 | TRBV7-3 | CASSYRAITDTQYF
13 | TRBJ2-5 | TRBV3-1 | CASSREAGNEQYF
15 | - | TRBV6-2/TRBV6-3 | CASSSVRGKNNEQYF
14 | TRBJ2-3 | TRBV29-1 | CSVGTSGGTDTQYF
15 | TRBJ2-4 | TRBV28 | CASSLFTQGVNIQYF
13 | TRBJ1-5 | TRBV12-3/TRBV12-4 | CASTGQLNQPQHF
14 | TRBJ1-4 | TRBV4-2 | CASSQDRAWEKLFF
15 | TRBJ1-1 | TRBV4-3 | CASSHGGTGGTEAFF
15 | TRBJ1-5 | TRBV12-3/TRBV12-4 | CASSLSPDPDQPQHF
13 | TRBJ2-3 | TRBV7-2 | CASSVEATDTQYF
16 | TRBJ1-2 | TRBV7-2 | CASSAPTGDKYYGYTF
13 | TRBJ2-7 | TRBV20-1 | CSARPAGRIEQYF
14 | TRBJ2-2 | TRBV5-1 | CASSPKTSSGELFF
15 | TRBJ1-6 | TRBV12-3/TRBV12-4 | CASRPDRGESSPLHF
16 | TRBJ2-7 | TRBV6-2/TRBV6-3 | CASSQRDSHAGYEQYF
18 | TRBJ2-1 | TRBV3-1 | CASSQAASGGLYYNEQFF
16 | TRBJ1-1 | TRBV20-1 | CSARPGQSPGGTEAFF
13 | TRBJ2-1 | TRBV29-1 | CSASALRNNEQFF
17 | TRBJ2-1 | TRBV6-5 | CASSYMSTSGTYDEQFF
15 | TRBJ1-5 | TRBV7-9 | CASSLTGGYNQPQHF
15 | TRBJ1-1 | TRBV5-1 | CASSALEGRNTEAFF
11 | TRBJ2-3 | TRBV28 | CASSTEGTQYF
14 | TRBJ2-5 | TRBV7-6 | CASSLGSLASEQYF
16 | TRBJ2-1 | TRBV7-9 | CASSFRSGTSLDEQFF
14 | TRBJ1-1 | TRBV6-5 | CASSYSPTDREAFF
16 | TRBJ2-6 | TRBV4-2 | CASSQEAQGGANVLTF
15 | TRBJ1-1 | TRBV6-2/TRBV6-3 | CASSSPPGLDTEAFF
12 | TRBJ1-1 | TRBV27 | CASSSSVTEAFF
15 | TRBJ2-2 | TRBV7-2 | CASSPLAGNTGELFF
16 | TRBJ2-7 | TRBV6-1 | CASSGGPGQKYNEQYF
10 | TRBJ2-7 | TRBV25-1 | CAGSQNEQYF
14 | TRBJ2-7 | TRBV5-1 | CASSLETGGYEQYF
13 | TRBJ2-2 | TRBV27 | CASSPSNIGELFF
14 | TRBJ2-3 | TRBV6-5 | CASSTRESTDTQYF
12 | TRBJ2-7 | TRBV20-1 | CSAREPPDEQYF
13 | TRBJ2-2 | TRBV6-5 | CVSSYGLTGELFF
18 | TRBJ2-7 | TRBV28 | CASSLTPVKTGPTYEQYF
14 | TRBJ1-2 | TRBV24-1 | CATSGVRNSHGYTF
15 | TRBJ2-7 | TRBV12-3/TRBV12-4 | CASSPTGHSSYEQYF
13 | TRBJ1-1 | TRBV7-2 | CASSLSLSGKAFF
16 | TRBJ1-2 | TRBV9 | CASSVAGWDRVHGYTF
17 | TRBJ2-1 | TRBV14 | CASSQRIPGSSYNEQFF
13 | TRBJ1-2 | TRBV29-1 | CSVGGDRSYGYTF
14 | - | TRBV12-3/TRBV12-4 | CASSLNSELYEQYF
15 | TRBJ1-1 | TRBV7-9 | CASRSKTDLNTEAFF
15 | TRBJ2-7 | TRBV20-1 | CSARAPSQAPYEQYF